Below are 18 T cell receptor beta chains sequenced from a single sample in a study of T cell responses to AZD1222 COVID-19 vaccine. Profiled with immunoSEQ multiplex PCR; TCRdb holds only in-frame clones, not every one. Seen here are about 96,000 clones, under 90% observed once, and the top ten hold roughly 26%. Sequenced here: peripheral blood, sampled on day 0 of AZD1222 vaccination. The receptors were sampled from an adult in good health.

This chain joins TRBV7-9 and TRBJ2-7; D is ambiguous. Germline V gives CDR1 SEHNR, CDR2 FQNEAQ (reference sequence). V was pared by 1 base and J by 5 bases, with 9 bases between. The CDR3 is 13 residues long. The CDR3 DNA sequence: TGTGCCAGCAGCTTAGTGGCTGGGAACGAGCAGTACTTC. It specifies CASSLVAGNEQYF.

The chain links TRBV3-1 (or the pseudogene TRBV3-2) to TRBJ2-5, with 12 bases matching TRBD2. The CDR3 runs to 15 residues. The J segment lost 4 bases and the V segment lost 1 base, leaving 1 base of the junction unmatched. Germline V gene data show CDR1 as LGHDT and CDR2 as YNNKEL (reference sequence). CDR3 bases: TGTGCCAGCAGCCAAGGACTAGCGGGAGTAGAGACCCAGTACTTC. The encoded protein is CASSQGLAGVETQYF.

This rearrangement joins TRBV5-8 to TRBJ2-1; possible D gene TRBD2, 5 bases. Per germline, CDR1 SGHTS and CDR2 YDEGEE. V was clipped by 0 bases and J by 0 bases, with 7 bases between them. The CDR3 is 15 amino acids. In nucleotides, the CDR3 is TGTGCCAGCAGCTTGGCGGGAAGCTCCTACAATGAGCAGTTCTTC. This sequence encodes CASSLAGSSYNEQFF.

The chain uses TRBV2 and TRBJ2-2, with 7 positions matching TRBD1. V was pared by 8 bases and J by 1 base, with 1 base of the junction left unmatched. CDR3 length: 13 amino acids. The germline V gene has CDR1 SNHLY and CDR2 FYNNEI. CDR3 nucleotide sequence: TGTGCCAGCGGACAGGAGAACACCGGGGAGCTGTTTTTT. Translated: CASGQENTGELFF.

The chain employs TRBV5-1 and TRBJ2-5; D might be TRBD1 or TRBD2, each matching 5 bases. CDR1 is SGHRS, CDR2 YFSETQ, per germline. With 0 bases removed from V and 4 bases from J, the gap between germline ends came to 16 bases. The CDR3 has 16 residues. The CDR3 DNA is TGCGCCAGCAGCTTGGCCTTGGCCCGGGGCGGAGAGACCCAGTACTTC. Translating gives CASSLALARGGETQYF. Full variable domain (remainder filled in from reference TRBV5-1 and TRBJ2-5): KAGVTQTPRYLIKTRGQQVTLSCSPISGHRSVSWYQQTPGQGLQFLFEYFSETQRNKGNFPGRFSGRQFSNSRSEMNVSTLELGDSALYLCASSLALARGGETQYFGPGTRLLVL.

This chain connects TRBV7-2 to TRBJ1-5; the match to TRBD1 covers 7 bases. V trimming: 5 bases; J trimming: 4 bases; junction bases outside the gene matches: 5. This CDR3 comprises 14 residues. Germline CDR1 is SGHTA and CDR2 is FQGNSA. CDR3 loop: CASSPGTANQPQHF. The CDR3 nucleotides are TGTGCCAGCAGCCCAGGGACAGCTAATCAGCCCCAGCATTTT. Full variable domain (missing parts from reference TRBV7-2 and TRBJ1-5): GAGVSQSPSNKVTEKGKDVELRCDPISGHTALYWYRQSLGQGLEFLIYFQGNSAPDKSGLPSDRFSAERTGGSVSTLTIQRTQQEDSAVYLCASSPGTANQPQHFGDGTRLSIL.

The chain employs TRBV6-5 and TRBJ2-7; 7 bases line up with TRBD1. The CDR3 is 12 residues long. V was clipped by 5 bases and J by 6 bases; unmatched bases: 4. Germline V gives CDR1 MNHEY, CDR2 SVGAGI. CDR3 sequence (DNA): TGTGCCAGCAGTAGACAGGGTAGCGAGCAGTACTTC. Its translation is CASSRQGSEQYF.

This clone appeared once. This chain joins TRBV15 and TRBJ2-3; TRBD1 might be the D (6 bases). Germline assignment: CDR1 LNHNV and CDR2 YYDKDF (reference sequence). V shed 5 bases and J shed 6 bases, with 12 bases lying between them. The CDR3 totals 13 residues. The CDR3 reads CATSFQTGDTQYF. The CDR3 DNA reads TGTGCCACCAGCTTCCAAACAGGGGATACGCAGTATTTT.

The chain has TRBV5-5 and TRBJ2-7; D call uncertain. The CDR3 spans 15 residues. In germline, CDR1 is SGHKS, CDR2 YYEKEE (reference sequence). V lost 2 bases to trimming and J lost 6 bases, with 18 bases between them. DNA of the CDR3: TGTGCCAGCAGCTTCAGTGATACTCCTTTATCCGAGCAGTACTTC. Protein product: CASSFSDTPLSEQYF.

A few counts support this clone. The chain couples TRBV30 to TRBJ1-4; 8 bases are a match to TRBD1. CDR3 length: 15 amino acids. V dropped 2 bases and J dropped 3; count of bases not matched to a gene: 5. Germline V gene sequence: CDR1 GTSNPN, CDR2 SVGIG (reference sequence). CDR3 residues: CAWSSLGQANEKLFF. The CDR3 nucleotides are TGTGCCTGGAGTAGTCTGGGACAGGCTAATGAAAAACTGTTTTTT.

This clone turned up a few times. This CDR3 reads CASSPRLAGETGELFF. DNA of the CDR3: TGTGCCAGCAGCCCCAGACTAGCGGGAGAGACCGGGGAGCTGTTTTTT. The chain joins TRBV7-2 to TRBJ2-2; 12 positions agree with TRBD2. V shed 5 bases, J shed 5 bases, and the junction held 6 bases outside the gene matches. The CDR3 is made up of 16 amino acids. Germline loops: CDR1 SGHTA, CDR2 FQGNSA.

CDR3 protein: CASSPTSGRGEQFF. In nucleotides, the CDR3 is TGTGCCAGCAGCCCGACTAGCGGGAGAGGTGAGCAGTTCTTC. The chain carries TRBV7-2 and TRBJ2-1; 12 bases match TRBD2. The length of the CDR3 is 14 residues. V was pared by 5 bases and J by 9 bases, with 5 bases of the junction left unmatched. Per germline, CDR1 SGHTA and CDR2 FQGNSA.

In its sample, this clone was seen a few times. The chain employs TRBV5-1 and TRBJ2-7, with 7 bases lining up with TRBD1. With 6 bases clipped from V and 3 bases from J, the junction kept 3 bases outside the gene matches. This CDR3 region has 12 residues. Germline CDR1 is SGHRS and CDR2 is YFSETQ. The DNA of the CDR3 is TGCGCCAGCAAAGGGACAGACTACGAGCAGTACTTC. Residues: CASKGTDYEQYF.

The chain employs TRBV4-2 and TRBJ2-1; a weak D match, TRBD1 (5 bases). This CDR3 is 15 amino acids long. Germline CDR1 reads LGHNA; CDR2 reads YNFKEQ. V was pared by 0 bases and J by 7 bases, with 13 bases between. CDR3 loop: CASSQDWAGWNEQFF. CDR3 bases: TGTGCCAGCAGCCAAGACTGGGCAGGGTGGAATGAGCAGTTCTTC.

V is TRBV9 and J is TRBJ2-1; D is possibly TRBD2 (6 bases). Germline CDR1 is SGDLS and CDR2 is YYNGEE. Trimming shortened V by 0 bases and J by 5 bases, and 12 bases separated the two germline ends. The CDR3 totals 15 residues. The DNA for the CDR3 is TGTGCCAGCAGCGTAGCGGCGGGACGCGACAATGAGCAGTTCTTC. This translates into CASSVAAGRDNEQFF. The whole variable domain, remainder taken from reference TRBV9 and TRBJ2-1, is DSGVTQTPKHLITATGQRVTLRCSPRSGDLSVYWYQQSLDQGLQFLIQYYNGEERAKGNILERFSAQQFPDLHSELNLSSLELGDSALYFCASSVAAGRDNEQFFGPGTRLTVL.

The chain uses TRBV15 and TRBJ2-1; D call uncertain. The CDR3 contains 14 residues. V was shortened by 3 bases and J by 4 bases, with 10 bases between the two germline ends. Germline V gives CDR1 LNHNV, CDR2 YYDKDF (reference sequence). As DNA, the CDR3 is TGTGCCACCAGCAGGGGGATCGATTACAATGAGCAGTTCTTC. Translation gives CATSRGIDYNEQFF.

This sequence joins TRBV5-6 and TRBJ2-5; 8 bases align to TRBD1. This CDR3 is built from 16 residues. The germline gives CDR1 SGHDT, CDR2 YYEEEE. With 3 bases clipped from V and 1 base from J, the junction kept 8 bases outside the gene matches. The CDR3 DNA reads as TGTGCCAGCAGCTCGGGGGCAGGGGGCTTCCAAGAGACCCAGTACTTC. Its protein is CASSSGAGGFQETQYF.

The chain couples TRBV4-2 to TRBJ2-1, with 8 nucleotides matching TRBD1. With V trimmed by 5 bases and J by 2 bases, 5 bases remained unmatched. Germline lookup yields CDR1 LGHNA and CDR2 YNFKEQ. The CDR3 length is 15 residues. CDR3 coding DNA: TGTGCCAGCAGCTCAGGGGACAGGACCTACAATGAGCAGTTCTTC. Protein product: CASSSGDRTYNEQFF.